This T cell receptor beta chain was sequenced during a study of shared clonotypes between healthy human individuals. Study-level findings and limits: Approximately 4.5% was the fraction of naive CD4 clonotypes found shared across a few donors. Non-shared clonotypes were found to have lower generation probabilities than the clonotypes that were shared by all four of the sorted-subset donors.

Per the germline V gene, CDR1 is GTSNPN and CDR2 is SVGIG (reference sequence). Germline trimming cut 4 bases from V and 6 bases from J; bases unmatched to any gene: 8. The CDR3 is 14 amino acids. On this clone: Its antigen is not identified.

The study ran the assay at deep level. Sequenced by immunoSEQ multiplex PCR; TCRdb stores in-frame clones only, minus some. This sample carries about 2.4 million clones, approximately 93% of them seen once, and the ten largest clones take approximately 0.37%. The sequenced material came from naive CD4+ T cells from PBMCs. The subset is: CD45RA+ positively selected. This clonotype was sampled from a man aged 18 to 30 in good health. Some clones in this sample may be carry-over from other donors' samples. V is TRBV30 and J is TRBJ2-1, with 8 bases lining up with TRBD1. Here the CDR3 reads CAWTGTGDGNEQFF. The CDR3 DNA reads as TGTGCCTGGACCGGGACAGGCGACGGCAATGAGCAGTTCTTC. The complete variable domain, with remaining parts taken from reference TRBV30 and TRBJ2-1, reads SQTIHQWPATLVQPVGSPLSLECTVEGTSNPNLYWYRQAAGRGLQLLFYSVGIGQISSEVPQNLSASRPQDRQFILSSKKLLLSDSGFYLCAWTGTGDGNEQFFGPGTRLTVL.